This TCR beta chain is drawn from a study of control samples from healthy donors and cancer patients. Per the germline V gene, CDR1 is SGHTS and CDR2 is YDEGEE. Trimming cost V 3 bases and J 2 bases, with 10 bases left between them. The length of the CDR3 is 14 residues. Sequencing used immunoSEQ multiplex PCR; TCRdb keeps in-frame clones, though not all of them. Among more than 45,000 clones listed, roughly 90% were seen once. Input material: PBMCs. The V and J genes are TRBV5-8 and TRBJ2-3; D is perhaps TRBD1 or TRBD2 (5 bases each). The sequence was collected from a man aged 30 to 45 with colorectal cancer. CDR3: CASSWDLYTDTQYF. The CDR3 nucleotides read TGTGCCAGCAGCTGGGACCTCTACACAGATACGCAGTATTTT.